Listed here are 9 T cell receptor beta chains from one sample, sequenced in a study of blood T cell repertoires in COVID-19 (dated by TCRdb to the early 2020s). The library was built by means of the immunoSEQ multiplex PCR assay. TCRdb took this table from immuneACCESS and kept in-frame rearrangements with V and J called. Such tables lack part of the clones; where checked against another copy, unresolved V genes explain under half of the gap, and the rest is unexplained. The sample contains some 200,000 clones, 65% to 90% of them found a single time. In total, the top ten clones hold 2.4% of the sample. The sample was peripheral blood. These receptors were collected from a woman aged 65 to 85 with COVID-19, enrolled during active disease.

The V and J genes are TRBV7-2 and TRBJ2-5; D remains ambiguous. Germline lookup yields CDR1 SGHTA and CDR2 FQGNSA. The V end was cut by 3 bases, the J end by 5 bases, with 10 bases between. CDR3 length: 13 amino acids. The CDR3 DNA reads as TGTGCCAGCAGCTTTTTCTCCCGGGAGACCCAGTACTTC. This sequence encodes CASSFFSRETQYF.

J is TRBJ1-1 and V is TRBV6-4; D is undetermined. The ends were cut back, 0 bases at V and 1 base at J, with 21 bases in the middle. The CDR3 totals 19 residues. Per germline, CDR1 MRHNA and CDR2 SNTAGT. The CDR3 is CASSDSGRRAGSGNTEAFF. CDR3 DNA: TGTGCCAGCAGTGACTCAGGTCGGCGAGCGGGCAGTGGGAACACTGAAGCTTTCTTT.

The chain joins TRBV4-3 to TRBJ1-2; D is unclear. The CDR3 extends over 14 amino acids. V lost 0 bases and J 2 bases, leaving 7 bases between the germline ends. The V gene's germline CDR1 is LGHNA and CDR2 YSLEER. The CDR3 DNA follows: TGCGCCAGCAGCCAAGAGGTGGCCAACTATGGCTACACCTTC. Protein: CASSQEVANYGYTF.

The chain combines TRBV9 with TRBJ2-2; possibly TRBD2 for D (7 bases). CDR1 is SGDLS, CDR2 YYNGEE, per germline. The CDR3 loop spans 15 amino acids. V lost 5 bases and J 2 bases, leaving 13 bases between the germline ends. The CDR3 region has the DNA TGTGCCAGCAGAGGGGGGGCCTTTAACACCGGGGAGCTGTTTTTT. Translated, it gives CASRGGAFNTGELFF.

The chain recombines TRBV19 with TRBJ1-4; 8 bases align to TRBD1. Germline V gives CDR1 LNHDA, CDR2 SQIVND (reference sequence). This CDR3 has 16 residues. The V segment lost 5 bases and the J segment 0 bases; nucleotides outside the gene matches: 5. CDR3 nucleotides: TGTGCCAGTAGTGTCAGGGGGCGAGCAACTAATGAAAAACTGTTTTTT. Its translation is CASSVRGRATNEKLFF.

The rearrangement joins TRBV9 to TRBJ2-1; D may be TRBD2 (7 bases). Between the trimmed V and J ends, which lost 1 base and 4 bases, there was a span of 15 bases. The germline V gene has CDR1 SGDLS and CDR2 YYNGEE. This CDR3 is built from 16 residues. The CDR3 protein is CASSVLGGGAYNEQFF. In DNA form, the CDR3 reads TGTGCCAGCAGCGTATTGGGCGGGGGCGCATACAATGAGCAGTTCTTC.

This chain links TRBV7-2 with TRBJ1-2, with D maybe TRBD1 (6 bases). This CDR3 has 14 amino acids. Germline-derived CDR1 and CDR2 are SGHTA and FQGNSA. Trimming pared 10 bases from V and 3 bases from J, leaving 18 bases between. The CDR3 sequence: CATSKSDRYYGYTF. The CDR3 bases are TGTGCCACCTCGAAAAGCGACAGGTACTATGGCTACACCTTC.

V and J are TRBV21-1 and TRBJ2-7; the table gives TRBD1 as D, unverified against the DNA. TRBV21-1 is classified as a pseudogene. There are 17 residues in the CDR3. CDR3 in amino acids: CASSKVKWGDRTYEQYF. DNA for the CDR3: TGTGCCAGCAGCAAAGTTAAATGGGGTGACAGGACCTACGAGCAGTACTTC.

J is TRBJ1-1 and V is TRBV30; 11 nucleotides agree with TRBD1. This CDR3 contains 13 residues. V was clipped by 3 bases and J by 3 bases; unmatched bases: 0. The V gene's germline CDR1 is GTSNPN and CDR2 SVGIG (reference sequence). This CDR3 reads CAWRDRGHTEAFF. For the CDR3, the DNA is TGTGCCTGGAGGGACAGGGGGCACACTGAAGCTTTCTTT.